Below, one T cell receptor beta chain is given with its context. Its antigen is unknown. The CDR3 loop spans 16 amino acids. The V end was cut by 3 bases, the J end by 0 bases, with 15 bases between. Per germline, CDR1 DFQATT and CDR2 SNEGSKA (reference sequence). This specimen belongs to a study of molecular identifiers for immune sequencing clone quantification. The study's findings and limits: For effector cells, clones above 20 RNA copies held over 97% of molecules; for naive cells, under 1%.

TCRdb used MiXCR to reprocess the PCR reads, holding one entry per CDR3 protein. The table lists hundreds of thousands of distinct CDR3 sequences, less than 20% of them singletons. Sequenced material: naive CD8+ T cells from blood, with Jurkat cell RNA spiked in. Specified subset: FACS-sorted CD8+CD4-CCR7+CD45RA+ naive T cells. The chain combines TRBV20-1 with TRBJ2-1; no clear D gene. The sequence was collected from a human donor in good health. Some libraries in this study had Jurkat cell RNA spiked in. CDR3 amino acids: CSASSPQKSSYNEQFF. The CDR3 DNA reads TGCAGTGCTAGCTCGCCTCAAAAGAGCTCCTACAATGAGCAGTTCTTC.